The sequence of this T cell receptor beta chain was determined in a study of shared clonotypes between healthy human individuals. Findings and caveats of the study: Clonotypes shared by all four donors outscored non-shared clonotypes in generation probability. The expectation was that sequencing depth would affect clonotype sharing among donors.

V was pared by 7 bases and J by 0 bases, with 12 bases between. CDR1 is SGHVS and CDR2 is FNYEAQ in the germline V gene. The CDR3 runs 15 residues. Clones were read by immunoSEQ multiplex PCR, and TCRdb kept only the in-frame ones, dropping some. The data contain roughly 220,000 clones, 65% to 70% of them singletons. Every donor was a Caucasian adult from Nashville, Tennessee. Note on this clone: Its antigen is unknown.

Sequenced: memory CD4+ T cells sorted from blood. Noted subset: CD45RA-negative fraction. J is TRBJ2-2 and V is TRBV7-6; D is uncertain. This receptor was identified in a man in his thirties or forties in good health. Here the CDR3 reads CASTPRHPNTGELFF. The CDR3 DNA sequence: TGTGCCAGCACCCCACGGCACCCGAACACCGGGGAGCTGTTTTTT.